This T cell receptor (beta chain) was found in a study of blood T cell repertoires in COVID-19. Study information: The United States, Italy and Spain were the sources of the acute and convalescent COVID-19 samples. Sample material is recorded as cDNA or gDNA derived from T cells, B-cell-depleted T cells, or PBMCs.

Per the original methods: Counts of nucleated cells, estimated from reference gene primer amplification, were obtained. Some clones are missing from TCRdb's copy, which holds only in-frame ones; the method was immunoSEQ multiplex PCR. V and J calls and clone size are copied from that table; D and trimming were computed from the DNA. The sample has about 45,000 clones; approximately 85% are singletons. The germline V gene encodes CDR1 SEHNR and CDR2 FQNEAQ (reference sequence). The ends lost 5 bases at V and 4 bases at J; junction bases unmatched: 8. The CDR3 runs to 14 residues. The sequenced material came from peripheral blood. This chain joins TRBV7-9 and TRBJ2-7; 7 nucleotides agree with TRBD2. The sequence derives from a woman older than 75 with acute or convalescent COVID-19. The CDR3 sequence is CASSTSGGLYEQYF. As DNA, the CDR3 is TGTGCCAGCAGCACATCGGGGGGTCTTTACGAGCAGTACTTC.